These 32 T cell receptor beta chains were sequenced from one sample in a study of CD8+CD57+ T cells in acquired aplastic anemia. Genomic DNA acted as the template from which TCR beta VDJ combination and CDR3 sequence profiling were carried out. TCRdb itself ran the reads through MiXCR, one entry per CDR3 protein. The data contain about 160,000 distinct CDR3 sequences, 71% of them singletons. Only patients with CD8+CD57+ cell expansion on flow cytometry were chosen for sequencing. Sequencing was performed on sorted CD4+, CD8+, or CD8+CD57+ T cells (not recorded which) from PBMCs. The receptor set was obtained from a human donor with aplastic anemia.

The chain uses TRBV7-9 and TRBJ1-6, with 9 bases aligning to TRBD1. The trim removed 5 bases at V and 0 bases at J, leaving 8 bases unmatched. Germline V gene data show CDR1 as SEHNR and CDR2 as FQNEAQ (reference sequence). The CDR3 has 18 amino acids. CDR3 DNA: TGTGCCAGCAGCCTTGGACAGGGGATTAGCTCCTATAATTCACCCCTCCACTTT. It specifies CASSLGQGISSYNSPLHF.

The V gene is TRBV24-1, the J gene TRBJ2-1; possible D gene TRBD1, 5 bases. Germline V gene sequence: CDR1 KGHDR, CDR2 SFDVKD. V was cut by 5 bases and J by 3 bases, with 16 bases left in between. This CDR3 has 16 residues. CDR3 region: CATSVRREAGYNEQFF. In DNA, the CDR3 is TGTGCCACCAGTGTCCGCAGGGAAGCCGGCTACAATGAGCAGTTCTTC.

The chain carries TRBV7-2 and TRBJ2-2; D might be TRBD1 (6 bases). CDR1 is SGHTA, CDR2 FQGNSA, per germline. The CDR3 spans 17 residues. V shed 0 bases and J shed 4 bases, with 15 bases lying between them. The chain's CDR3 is CASSLAPRTVSTGELFF. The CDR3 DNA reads TGTGCCAGCAGCTTAGCGCCAAGGACAGTAAGCACCGGGGAGCTGTTTTTT.

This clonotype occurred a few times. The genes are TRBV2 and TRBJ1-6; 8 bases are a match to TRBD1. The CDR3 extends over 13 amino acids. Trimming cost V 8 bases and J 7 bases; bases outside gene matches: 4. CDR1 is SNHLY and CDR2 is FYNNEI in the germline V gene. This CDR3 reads CASRTGRNSPLHF. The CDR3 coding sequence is TGTGCCAGCCGGACAGGGCGAAATTCACCCCTCCACTTT.

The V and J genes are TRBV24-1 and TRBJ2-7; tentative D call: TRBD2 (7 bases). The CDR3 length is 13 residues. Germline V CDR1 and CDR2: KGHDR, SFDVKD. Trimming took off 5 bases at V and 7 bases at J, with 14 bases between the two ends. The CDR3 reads CATSGGGAREQYF. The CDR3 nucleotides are TGTGCCACCAGTGGAGGGGGGGCGAGGGAGCAGTACTTC.

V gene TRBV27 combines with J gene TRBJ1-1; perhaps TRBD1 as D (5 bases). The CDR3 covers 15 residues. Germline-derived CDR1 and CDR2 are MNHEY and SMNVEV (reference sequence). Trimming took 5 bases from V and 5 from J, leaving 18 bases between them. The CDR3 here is CASSTRNGAETEAFF. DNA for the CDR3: TGTGCCAGCAGTACCCGGAATGGGGCAGAAACTGAAGCTTTCTTT.

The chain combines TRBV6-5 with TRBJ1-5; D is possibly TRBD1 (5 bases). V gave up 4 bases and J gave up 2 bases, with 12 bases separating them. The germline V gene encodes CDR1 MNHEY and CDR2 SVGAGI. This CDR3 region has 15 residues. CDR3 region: CASSSAGLGNQPQHF. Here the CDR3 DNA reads TGTGCCAGCAGTTCGGCGGGGCTCGGCAATCAGCCCCAGCATTTT.

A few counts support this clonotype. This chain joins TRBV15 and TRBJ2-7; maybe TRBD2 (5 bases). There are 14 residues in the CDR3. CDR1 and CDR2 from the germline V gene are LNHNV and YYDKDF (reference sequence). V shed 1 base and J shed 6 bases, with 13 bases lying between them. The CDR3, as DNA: TGTGCCACCAGCAGAGGTCGGTGGGAGACCGAGCAGTACTTC. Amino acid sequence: CATSRGRWETEQYF.

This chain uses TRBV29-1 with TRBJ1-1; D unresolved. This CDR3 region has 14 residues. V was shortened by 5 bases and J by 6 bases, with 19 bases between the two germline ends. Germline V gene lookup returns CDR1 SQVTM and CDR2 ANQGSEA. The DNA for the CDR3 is TGCAGCGTTAGACCGGGCCCTCAGGACGCTGAAGCTTTCTTT. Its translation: CSVRPGPQDAEAFF.

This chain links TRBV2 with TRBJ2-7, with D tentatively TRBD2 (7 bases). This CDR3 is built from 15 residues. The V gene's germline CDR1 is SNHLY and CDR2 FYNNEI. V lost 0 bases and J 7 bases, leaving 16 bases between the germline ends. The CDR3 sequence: CASSEAGGASGEQYF. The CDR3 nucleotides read TGTGCCAGCAGTGAAGCGGGGGGGGCCTCGGGGGAGCAGTACTTC.

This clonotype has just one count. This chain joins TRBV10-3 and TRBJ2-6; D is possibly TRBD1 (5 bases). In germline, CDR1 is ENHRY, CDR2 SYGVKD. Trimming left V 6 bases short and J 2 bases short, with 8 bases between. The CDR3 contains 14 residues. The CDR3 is CAIRDSAGANVLTF. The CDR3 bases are TGTGCCATCAGAGACAGCGCTGGGGCCAACGTCCTGACTTTC.

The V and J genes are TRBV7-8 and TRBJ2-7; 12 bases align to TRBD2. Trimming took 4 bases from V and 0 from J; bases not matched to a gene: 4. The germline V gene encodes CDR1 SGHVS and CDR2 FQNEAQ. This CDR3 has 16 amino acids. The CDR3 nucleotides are TGTGCCAGCAGCTCTGGACTAGCGGGGACCTCCTACGAGCAGTACTTC. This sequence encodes CASSSGLAGTSYEQYF.

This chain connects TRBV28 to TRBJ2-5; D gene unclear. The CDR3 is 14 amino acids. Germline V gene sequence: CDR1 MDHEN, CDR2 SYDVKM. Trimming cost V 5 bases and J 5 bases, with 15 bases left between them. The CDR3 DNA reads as TGTGCCAGCAGTCTATATTCACCCGGGGAGACCCAGTACTTC. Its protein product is CASSLYSPGETQYF.

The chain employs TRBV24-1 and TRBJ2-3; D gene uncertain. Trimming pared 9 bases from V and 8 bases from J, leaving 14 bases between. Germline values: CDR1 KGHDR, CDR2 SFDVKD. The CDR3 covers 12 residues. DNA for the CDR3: TGTGCCACCCCCGATTCGCGGCCTACGCAGTATTTT. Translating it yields CATPDSRPTQYF.

CDR3 sequence: CASSLSANYGYTF. CDR3 nucleotides: TGTGCCAGCAGCTTAAGTGCCAACTATGGCTACACCTTC. The chain joins TRBV7-9 to TRBJ1-2; no reliable D call. The CDR3 loop spans 13 amino acids. V shed 2 bases and J shed 2 bases, with 6 bases lying between them. Germline CDR1 and CDR2: SEHNR and FQNEAQ (reference sequence).

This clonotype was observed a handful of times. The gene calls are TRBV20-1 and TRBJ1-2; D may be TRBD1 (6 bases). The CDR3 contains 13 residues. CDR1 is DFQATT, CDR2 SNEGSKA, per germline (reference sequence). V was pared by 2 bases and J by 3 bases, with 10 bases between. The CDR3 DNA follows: TGCAGTGCTAGATTCCAGGGGTACTATGGCTACACCTTC. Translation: CSARFQGYYGYTF.

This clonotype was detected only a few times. DNA for the CDR3: TGTGCCAGCAGCTTAGCCGGGGCAGGGGGAGAGACCCAGTACTTC. Translation: CASSLAGAGGETQYF. This sequence joins TRBV11-2 and TRBJ2-5; 7 bases map to TRBD1. The trim removed 1 base at V and 4 bases at J, leaving 6 bases unmatched. The length of the CDR3 is 15 residues. CDR1 SGHAT and CDR2 FQNNGV come from the germline V gene.

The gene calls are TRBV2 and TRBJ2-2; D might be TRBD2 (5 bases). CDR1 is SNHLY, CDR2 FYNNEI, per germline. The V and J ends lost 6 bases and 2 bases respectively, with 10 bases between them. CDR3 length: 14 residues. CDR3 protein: CASRGLANTGELFF. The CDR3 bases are TGTGCCAGCAGAGGTCTAGCAAACACCGGGGAGCTGTTTTTT.

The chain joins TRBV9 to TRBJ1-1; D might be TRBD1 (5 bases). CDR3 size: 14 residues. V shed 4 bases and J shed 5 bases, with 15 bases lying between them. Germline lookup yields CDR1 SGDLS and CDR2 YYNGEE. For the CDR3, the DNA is TGTGCCAGCAGCCCCGCAGGGAAGCGGACTGAAGCTTTCTTT. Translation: CASSPAGKRTEAFF.

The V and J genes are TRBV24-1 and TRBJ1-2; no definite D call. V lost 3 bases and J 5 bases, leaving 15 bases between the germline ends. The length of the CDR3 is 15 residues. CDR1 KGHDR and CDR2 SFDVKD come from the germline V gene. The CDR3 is CATSDPSTEQYGYTF. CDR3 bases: TGTGCCACCAGTGATCCCTCCACGGAACAGTATGGCTACACCTTC.

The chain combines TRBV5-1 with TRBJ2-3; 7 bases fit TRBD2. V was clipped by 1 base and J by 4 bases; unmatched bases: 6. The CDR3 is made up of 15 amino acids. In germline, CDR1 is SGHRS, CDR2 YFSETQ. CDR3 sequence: CASSLRPSGADTQYF. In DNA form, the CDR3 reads TGCGCCAGCAGCTTGCGGCCTAGCGGCGCAGATACGCAGTATTTT.

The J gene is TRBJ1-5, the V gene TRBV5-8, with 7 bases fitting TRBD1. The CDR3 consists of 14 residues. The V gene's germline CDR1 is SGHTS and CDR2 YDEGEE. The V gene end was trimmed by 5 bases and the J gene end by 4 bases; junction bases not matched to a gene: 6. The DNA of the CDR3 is TGTGCCAGCAGGGCGGGACAGTTGAATCAGCCCCAGCATTTT. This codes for CASRAGQLNQPQHF.

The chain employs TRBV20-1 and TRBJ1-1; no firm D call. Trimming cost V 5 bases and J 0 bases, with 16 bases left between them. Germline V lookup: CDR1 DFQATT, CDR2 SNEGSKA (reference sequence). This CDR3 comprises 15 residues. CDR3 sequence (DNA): TGCAGTGCTCTTAGATGGGAAGGGCTGAACACTGAAGCTTTCTTT. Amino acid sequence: CSALRWEGLNTEAFF.

The CDR3 region is CSARVQGRDTQYF. The CDR3 nucleotides read TGCAGTGCTAGGGTACAGGGTCGCGATACGCAGTATTTT. V is TRBV20-1 and J is TRBJ2-3; D might be TRBD1 (6 bases). V dropped 3 bases and J dropped 6 bases, with 13 bases sitting between them. The length of the CDR3 is 13 residues. From germline, CDR1 is DFQATT and CDR2 SNEGSKA (reference sequence).

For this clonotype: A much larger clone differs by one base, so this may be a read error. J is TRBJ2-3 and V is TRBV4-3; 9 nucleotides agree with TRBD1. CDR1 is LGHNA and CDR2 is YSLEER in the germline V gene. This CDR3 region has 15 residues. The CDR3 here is CASSYTGGNTDTQDF. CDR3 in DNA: TGCGCCAGCAGCTATACAGGGGGCAATACAGATACGCAGGATTTT.

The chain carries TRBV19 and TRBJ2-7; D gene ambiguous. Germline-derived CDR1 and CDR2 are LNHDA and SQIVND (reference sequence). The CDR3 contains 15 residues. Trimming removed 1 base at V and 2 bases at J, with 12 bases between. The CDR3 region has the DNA TGTGCCAGTAGTATAGTTGGCAGAGCCCCCTACGAGCAGTACTTC. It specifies CASSIVGRAPYEQYF.

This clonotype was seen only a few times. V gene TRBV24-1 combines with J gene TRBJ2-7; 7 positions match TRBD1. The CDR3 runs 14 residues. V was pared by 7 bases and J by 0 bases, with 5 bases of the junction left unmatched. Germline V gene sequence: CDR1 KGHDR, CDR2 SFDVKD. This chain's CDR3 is CATSHRDSSYEQYF. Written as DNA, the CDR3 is TGTGCCACCAGCCACCGGGACAGCTCCTACGAGCAGTACTTC.

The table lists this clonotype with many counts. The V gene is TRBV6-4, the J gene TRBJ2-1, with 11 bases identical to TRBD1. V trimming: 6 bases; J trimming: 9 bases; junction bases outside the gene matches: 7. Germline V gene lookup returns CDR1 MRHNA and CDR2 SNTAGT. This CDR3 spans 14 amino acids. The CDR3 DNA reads TGTGCCAGCAGCCCAAGGACAGGGGGCGGTGAGCAGTTCTTC. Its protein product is CASSPRTGGGEQFF.

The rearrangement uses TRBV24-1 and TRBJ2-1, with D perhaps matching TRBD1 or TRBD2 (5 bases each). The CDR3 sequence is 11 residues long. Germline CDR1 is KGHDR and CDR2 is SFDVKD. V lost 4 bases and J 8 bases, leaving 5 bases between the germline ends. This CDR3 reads CATSEGDEQFF. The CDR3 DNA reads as TGTGCCACCAGTGAGGGGGATGAGCAGTTCTTC.

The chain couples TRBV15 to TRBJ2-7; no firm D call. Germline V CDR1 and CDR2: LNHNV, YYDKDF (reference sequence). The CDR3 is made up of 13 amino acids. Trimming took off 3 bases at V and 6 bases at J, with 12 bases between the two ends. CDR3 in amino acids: CATSSQGLGEQYF. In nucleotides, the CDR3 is TGTGCCACCAGCAGTCAAGGGTTGGGCGAGCAGTACTTC.

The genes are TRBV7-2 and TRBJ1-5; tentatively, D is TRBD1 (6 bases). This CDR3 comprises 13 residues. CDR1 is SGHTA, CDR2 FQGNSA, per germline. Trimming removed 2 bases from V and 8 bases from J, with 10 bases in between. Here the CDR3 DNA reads TGTGCCAGCAGCTTAACAGGGTCGGAGCCCCAGCATTTT. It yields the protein CASSLTGSEPQHF.

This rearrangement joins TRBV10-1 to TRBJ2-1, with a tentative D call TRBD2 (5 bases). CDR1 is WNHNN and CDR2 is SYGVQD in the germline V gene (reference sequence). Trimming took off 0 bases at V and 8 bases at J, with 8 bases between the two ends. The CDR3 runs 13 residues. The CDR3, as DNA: TGCGCCAGCAGTGAGTCAGGAGGCTATGAGCAGTTCTTC. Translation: CASSESGGYEQFF.